The entry that follows covers one T cell receptor beta chain sequence. This sample stems from a study of blood T cell repertoires in COVID-19. This CDR3 comprises 14 residues. Germline V gene lookup returns CDR1 SGHTA and CDR2 FQGNSA. Between the trimmed V and J ends, which lost 5 bases and 7 bases, there was a span of 12 bases. Only in-frame clones appear in the TCRdb table, and some are missing; sequencing was by immunoSEQ multiplex PCR. Here the sample spans 150,000 to 200,000 clones, nearly 90% being singletons. The rearrangement joins TRBV7-2 to TRBJ1-6, with D possibly being TRBD1 (5 bases). The sequence came from a man younger than 30 who had recovered from COVID-19. The sequenced material came from peripheral blood. The CDR3 sequence is CASSAGVGNSPLHF. CDR3 DNA sequence: TGTGCCAGCAGCGCGGGGGTTGGAAATTCACCCCTCCACTTT. Using reference TRBV7-2 and TRBJ1-6 for the parts outside the CDR3, the full variable domain is GAGVSQSPSNKVTEKGKDVELRCDPISGHTALYWYRQSLGQGLEFLIYFQGNSAPDKSGLPSDRFSAERTGGSVSTLTIQRTQQEDSAVYLCASSAGVGNSPLHFGNGTRLTVT.